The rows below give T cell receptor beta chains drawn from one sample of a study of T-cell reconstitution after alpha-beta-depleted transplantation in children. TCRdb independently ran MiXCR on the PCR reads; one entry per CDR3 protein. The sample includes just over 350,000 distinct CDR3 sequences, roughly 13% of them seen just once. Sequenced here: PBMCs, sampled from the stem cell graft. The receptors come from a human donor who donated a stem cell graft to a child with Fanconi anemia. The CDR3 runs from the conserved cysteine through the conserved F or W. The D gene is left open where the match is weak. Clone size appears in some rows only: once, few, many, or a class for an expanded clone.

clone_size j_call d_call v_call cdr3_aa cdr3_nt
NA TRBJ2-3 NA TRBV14 CASSQWIQDTQYF TGTGCCAGCAGCCAATGGATCCAAGATACGCAGTATTTT
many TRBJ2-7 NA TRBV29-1 CSVRDGFDYEQYF TGCAGCGTGCGCGACGGCTTTGACTACGAGCAGTACTTC
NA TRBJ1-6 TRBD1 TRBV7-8 CASSRQGWSPLHF TGTGCCAGCAGCCGACAGGGGTGGTCACCCCTCCACTTT
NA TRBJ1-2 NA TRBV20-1 CSAQRGGNYGYTF TGCAGTGCTCAGAGGGGGGGGAACTATGGCTACACCTTC
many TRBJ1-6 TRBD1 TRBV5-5 CASSPGTGGDSPLHF TGTGCCAGCAGCCCCGGGACAGGGGGCGATTCACCCCTCCACTTT
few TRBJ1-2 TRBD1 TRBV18 CASSRQGAHYGYTF TGTGCCAGCTCACGCCAGGGGGCTCACTATGGCTACACCTTC
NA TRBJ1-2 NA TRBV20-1 CSVSDTTNYGYTF TGCAGTGTCAGCGACACCACTAACTATGGCTACACCTTC
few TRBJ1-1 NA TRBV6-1 CASIKAVNTEAFF TGTGCCAGCATAAAGGCCGTAAACACTGAAGCTTTCTTT
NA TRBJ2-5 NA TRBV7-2 CASSLAFETQYF TGTGCCAGCAGCTTAGCGTTTGAGACCCAGTACTTC
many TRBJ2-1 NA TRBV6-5 CASRRERQDRFYNEQFF TGTGCCAGCAGGAGAGAAAGACAGGACCGATTCTACAATGAGCAGTTCTTC
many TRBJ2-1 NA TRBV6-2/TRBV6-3 CASSYGERGEQFF TGTGCCAGCAGTTACGGGGAACGCGGGGAGCAGTTCTTC
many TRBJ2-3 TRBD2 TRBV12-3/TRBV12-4 CASSGGLARTDTQYF TGTGCCAGCAGTGGGGGACTAGCGAGAACAGATACGCAGTATTTT
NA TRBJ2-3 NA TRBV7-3 CASSPTGTGTDTQYF TGTGCCAGCAGCCCTACAGGGACTGGCACAGATACGCAGTATTTT
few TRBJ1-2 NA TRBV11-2 CASSLENRGYTF TGTGCCAGCAGCTTAGAGAACAGGGGCTACACCTTC
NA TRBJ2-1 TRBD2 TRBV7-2 CASSAGLAGANEQFF TGTGCCAGCAGCGCGGGACTAGCGGGCGCCAATGAGCAGTTCTTC
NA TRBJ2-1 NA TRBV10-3 CAISDRASSYNEQFF TGTGCCATCAGTGATCGAGCCAGCTCCTACAATGAGCAGTTCTTC
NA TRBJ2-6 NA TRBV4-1 CASSQVLRSGANVLTF TGCGCCAGCAGCCAAGTATTACGCTCTGGGGCCAACGTCCTGACTTTC
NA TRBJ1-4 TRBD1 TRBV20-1 CSAATGGSEKLFF TGCAGTGCCGCGACAGGGGGGTCTGAAAAACTGTTTTTT
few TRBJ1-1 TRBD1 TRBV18 CASSPLIGQANTEAFF TGTGCCAGCTCACCACTGATTGGACAGGCGAACACTGAAGCTTTCTTT
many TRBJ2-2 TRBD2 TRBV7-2 CASSFGGDTGELFF TGCGCCAGCAGTTTCGGGGGGGACACCGGGGAGCTGTTTTTT
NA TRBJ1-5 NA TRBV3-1 CASSRGTNSNQPQHF TGTGCCAGCAGCCGCGGGACAAATAGCAATCAGCCCCAGCATTTT
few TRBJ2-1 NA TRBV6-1 CASRWEGGRGEQFF TGTGCCAGCAGGTGGGAAGGGGGTCGGGGTGAGCAGTTCTTC
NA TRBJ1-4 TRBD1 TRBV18 CASSPRGQSEKLFF TGTGCCAGCTCACCACGGGGACAGAGTGAAAAACTGTTTTTT
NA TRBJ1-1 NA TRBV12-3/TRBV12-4 CASTTRVQAEAFF TGTGCCAGCACCACCAGGGTACAGGCTGAAGCTTTCTTT
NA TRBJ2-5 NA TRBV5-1 CASSPQQGGVETQYF TGCGCCAGCAGCCCTCAGCAAGGCGGCGTTGAGACCCAGTACTTC
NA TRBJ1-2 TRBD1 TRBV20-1 CSARDLRGLKDYTF TGCAGTGCTAGAGATCTGAGGGGGCTAAAGGACTACACCTTC
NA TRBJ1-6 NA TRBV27 CVSSSVRDTSTGPLHF TGTGTCAGCAGTTCAGTACGGGACACATCGACGGGACCCCTCCACTTT
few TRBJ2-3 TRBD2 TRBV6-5 CASRQSGAFTDTQYF TGTGCCAGCAGACAAAGCGGGGCTTTCACAGATACGCAGTATTTT
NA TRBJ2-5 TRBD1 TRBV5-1 CASSLETGRRVGTQYF TGCGCCAGCAGCTTGGAGACAGGGAGAAGGGTCGGGACCCAGTACTTC
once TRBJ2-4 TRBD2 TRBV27 CASRALAGIGIQYF TGTGCCAGCAGGGCGCTAGCGGGGATCGGCATTCAGTACTTC
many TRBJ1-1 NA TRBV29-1 CSVGPMNTEAFF TGCAGCGTTGGCCCTATGAACACTGAAGCTTTCTTT
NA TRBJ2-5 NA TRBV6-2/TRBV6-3 CASSYSGQETEYF TGTGCCAGCAGTTACTCGGGCCAAGAGACCGAGTACTTC
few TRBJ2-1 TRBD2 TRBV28 CASSPLLAGGPQFF TGTGCCAGCAGTCCTCTTTTAGCGGGGGGGCCTCAGTTCTTC
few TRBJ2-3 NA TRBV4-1 CASSQVPRTDTQYF TGCGCCAGCAGCCAAGTCCCACGCACAGATACGCAGTATTTT
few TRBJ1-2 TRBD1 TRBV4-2 CASSKDRDRKIYGYTF TGTGCCAGCAGCAAAGACCGGGACAGGAAGATCTATGGCTACACCTTC
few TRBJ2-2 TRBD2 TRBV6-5 CASSYAGGPTGELFF TGTGCCAGCAGTTACGCGGGGGGTCCCACCGGGGAGCTGTTTTTT
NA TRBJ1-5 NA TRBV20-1 CSARGGASNQPQHF TGCAGTGCTAGAGGGGGGGCAAGCAATCAGCCCCAGCATTTT
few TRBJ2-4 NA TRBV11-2 CASSPSRRAQYF TGTGCCAGCAGCCCTTCTCGTCGGGCTCAGTACTTC
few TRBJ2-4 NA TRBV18 CASSPAGVMAKNIQYF TGTGCCAGCTCACCTGCCGGGGTTATGGCCAAAAACATTCAGTACTTC
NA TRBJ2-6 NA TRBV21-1 CASSKLKPGQGAAGANVLTF TGTGCCAGCAGCAAATTGAAGCCGGGACAGGGGGCTGCTGGGGCCAACGTCCTGACTTTC
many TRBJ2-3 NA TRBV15 CATSRDRAGSGTDTQYF TGTGCCACCAGCAGAGATCGGGCGGGGTCGGGCACAGATACGCAGTATTTT
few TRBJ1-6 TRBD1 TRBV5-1 CASSSGQGDPLHF TGCGCCAGCAGTTCCGGACAGGGCGATCCCCTCCACTTT
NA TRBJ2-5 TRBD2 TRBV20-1 CSTRGGGAGETQYF TGCAGTACCCGTGGCGGGGGGGCCGGGGAGACCCAGTACTTC
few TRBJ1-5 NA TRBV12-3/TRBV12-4 CASSLPREPQHF TGTGCCAGCAGTTTACCCAGGGAGCCCCAGCATTTT
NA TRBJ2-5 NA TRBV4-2 CASSQGFVETQYF TGTGCCAGCAGCCAGGGCTTTGTAGAGACCCAGTACTTC
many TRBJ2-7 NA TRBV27 CASGLQGGYEQYF TGTGCCAGCGGGCTTCAGGGGGGATACGAGCAGTACTTC
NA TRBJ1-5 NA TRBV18 CASSEDRHQPQHF TGTGCCAGCTCAGAAGACAGGCATCAGCCCCAGCATTTT
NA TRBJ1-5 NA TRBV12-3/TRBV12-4 CASSLVGGRQPQHF TGTGCCAGCAGTTTAGTTGGGGGTAGGCAGCCCCAGCATTTT
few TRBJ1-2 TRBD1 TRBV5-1 CASSLVPGQGDGYTF TGCGCCAGCAGCTTGGTGCCGGGACAGGGGGATGGCTACACCTTC
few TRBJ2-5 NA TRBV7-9 CASSLGVVRETQYF TGTGCCAGCAGCTTAGGCGTCGTGAGGGAGACCCAGTACTTC
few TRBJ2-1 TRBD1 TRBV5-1 CATSPRTGADNEQFF TGCGCCACCTCGCCACGGACAGGAGCAGACAATGAGCAGTTCTTC
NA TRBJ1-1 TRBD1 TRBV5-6 CASSPYARDRGASEAFF TGTGCCAGCAGCCCTTATGCCCGGGACAGGGGCGCTTCTGAAGCTTTCTTT
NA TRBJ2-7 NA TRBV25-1 CASMLSSYEQYF TGTGCCAGCATGCTCAGCTCCTACGAGCAGTACTTC
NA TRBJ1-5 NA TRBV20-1 CSAARGAGNNQPQHF TGCAGTGCTGCTCGGGGGGCAGGCAACAATCAGCCCCAGCATTTT
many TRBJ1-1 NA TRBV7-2 CASSPTKGITEAFF TGTGCCAGCAGCCCAACGAAGGGGATCACTGAAGCTTTCTTT
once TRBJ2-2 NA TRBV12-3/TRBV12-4 CASILSNTGELFF TGTGCCAGCATTTTAAGTAACACCGGGGAGCTGTTTTTT
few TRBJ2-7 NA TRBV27 CASGSNEQYF TGTGCCAGCGGTTCAAACGAGCAGTACTTC
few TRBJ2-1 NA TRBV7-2 CASSSDSAELGYNEQFF TGTGCCAGCAGCTCCGACAGCGCAGAGCTAGGCTACAATGAGCAGTTCTTC
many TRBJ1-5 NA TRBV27 CASRGHGFNQPQHF TGTGCCAGCAGGGGTCATGGATTCAATCAGCCCCAGCATTTT
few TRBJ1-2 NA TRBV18 CASSPPGDYGYTF TGTGCCAGCTCACCACCAGGGGACTATGGCTACACCTTC